One TCR beta chain is described in this entry. Each PCR had synthetic TCR analog templates added to it as a spike-in. Here immunoSEQ multiplex PCR was the method, and the copy in TCRdb shows in-frame clones only, minus some. Found here are roughly 49,000 clones, 85% to 90% of them singletons; the top ten hold approximately 23%. V lost 6 bases to trimming and J lost 7 bases; unmatched junction nucleotides: 7. CDR1 and CDR2 from the germline V gene are MNHNS and SASEGT. CDR3 length equals 15 residues. The sample is drawn from a study of PD-L1 blockade in urothelial cancer. Study information: Atezolizumab therapy began for patients in about 2014, dosed at 1,200 mg intravenously every 3 weeks. Prior chemotherapy in patients spanned 0 to 3 regimens.

Time point specified: pretreatment peripheral blood. The sequence was collected from a man in his sixties with urothelial cancer. V is TRBV6-1 and J is TRBJ2-2; 11 nucleotides match TRBD1. The specimen was PBMCs, collected around atezolizumab (anti-PD-L1) treatment. This CDR3 reads CASRGGQGAGGELFF. As DNA, the CDR3 is TGTGCCAGCAGGGGCGGACAGGGGGCCGGCGGGGAGCTGTTTTTT.